This TCR beta chain was captured by sequencing in a study of blood T cell repertoires in COVID-19. Libraries were prepared by immunoSEQ multiplex PCR; TCRdb keeps only in-frame clonotypes and omits some of them. Of 390,000 or so clones in the sample, about four fifths were seen once. The trim removed 0 bases at V and 3 bases at J, leaving 5 bases unmatched. Germline V lookup: CDR1 MNHEY, CDR2 SVGAGI. The CDR3 consists of 15 residues. The chain couples TRBV6-5 to TRBJ2-7; TRBD2 agrees at 7 bases. What was sequenced was PBMCs or T cells enriched from blood (not recorded which). The clonotype was recovered from a woman aged 50 to 60 who had recovered from COVID-19. The CDR3 nucleotides are TGTGCCAGCAGTTACTCAGGGGAGGGAGGCTACGAGCAGTACTTC. It codes for CASSYSGEGGYEQYF.